This record concerns one T cell receptor (beta chain) sequence. The antigen is unknown. The data were taken from a study of graft-versus-host responses after intestinal transplantation. Study in general: Each recipient received a multivisceral, liver-intestinal, or isolated intestinal graft. Anti-thymocyte globulin induction preceded roughly 3 years of tacrolimus and steroid maintenance in all recipients.

Profiling relied on immunoSEQ multiplex PCR, and the TCRdb table lists in-frame clones only, not all of them. The table has roughly 75,000 clones, 75% to 95% seen once. Study-wide results and limits: Researchers found GvH clones in recipient marrow, and some showed up first in ileum or blood.

With 2 bases clipped from V and 3 bases from J, the junction kept 6 bases outside the gene matches. Germline V gene lookup returns CDR1 MNHEY and CDR2 SVGAGI. This CDR3 is 15 amino acids long. The clonotype originates from a human donor who received an intestinal transplant. V and J are TRBV6-5 and TRBJ2-5; TRBD1 matches at 7 bases. Sequenced material: unstimulated CD4+ T cells sorted from spleen or lymph node cells, taken before intestinal transplant. The CDR3 sequence: CASSYKGAIEETQYF. The CDR3 DNA follows: TGTGCCAGCAGTTACAAGGGGGCGATAGAAGAGACCCAGTACTTC.